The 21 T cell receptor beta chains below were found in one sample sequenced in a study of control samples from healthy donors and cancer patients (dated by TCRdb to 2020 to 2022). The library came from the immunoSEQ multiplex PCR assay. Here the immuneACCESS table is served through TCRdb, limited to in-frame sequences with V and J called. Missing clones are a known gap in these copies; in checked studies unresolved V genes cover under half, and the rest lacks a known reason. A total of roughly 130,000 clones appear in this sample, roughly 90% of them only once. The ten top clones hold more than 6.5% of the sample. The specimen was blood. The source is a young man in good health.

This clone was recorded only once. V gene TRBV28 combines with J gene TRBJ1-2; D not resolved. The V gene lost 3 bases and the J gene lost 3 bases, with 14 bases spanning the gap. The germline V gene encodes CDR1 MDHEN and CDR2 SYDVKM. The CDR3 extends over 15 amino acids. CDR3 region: CASSFGPSRHYGYTF. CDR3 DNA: TGTGCCAGCAGTTTCGGACCCTCTCGGCACTATGGCTACACCTTC.

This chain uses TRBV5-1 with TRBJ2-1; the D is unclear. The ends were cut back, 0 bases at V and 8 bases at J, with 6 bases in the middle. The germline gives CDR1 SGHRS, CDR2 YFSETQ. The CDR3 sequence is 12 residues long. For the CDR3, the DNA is TGCGCCAGCAGCTTGGTCAGCGATGAGCAGTTCTTC. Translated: CASSLVSDEQFF.

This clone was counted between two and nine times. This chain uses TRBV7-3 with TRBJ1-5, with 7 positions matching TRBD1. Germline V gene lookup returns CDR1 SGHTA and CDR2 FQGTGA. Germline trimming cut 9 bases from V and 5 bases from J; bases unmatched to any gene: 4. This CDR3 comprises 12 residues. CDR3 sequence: CASEGAHQPQHF. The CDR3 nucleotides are TGTGCCAGTGAGGGGGCCCATCAGCCCCAGCATTTT.

The DNA for the CDR3 is TGTGCCAGCAGCCCCCACAGCGGGGGGGGTGTAGATACGCAGTATTTT. Protein: CASSPHSGGGVDTQYF. This rearrangement joins TRBV11-1 to TRBJ2-3; TRBD2 matches 10 bases. CDR1 and CDR2 from the germline V gene are SGHAT and FQDESV (reference sequence). The V and J ends lost 5 bases and 5 bases, in that order; junction bases with no gene match: 10. The CDR3 runs 16 residues.

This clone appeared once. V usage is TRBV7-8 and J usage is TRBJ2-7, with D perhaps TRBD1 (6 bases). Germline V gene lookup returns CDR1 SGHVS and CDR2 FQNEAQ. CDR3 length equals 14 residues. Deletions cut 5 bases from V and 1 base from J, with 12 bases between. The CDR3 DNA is TGTGCCAGCAGCCCACTGGACAGATCCTACGAGCAGTACTTC. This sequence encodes CASSPLDRSYEQYF. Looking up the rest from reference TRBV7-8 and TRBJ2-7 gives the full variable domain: GAGVSQSPRYKVAKRGQDVALRCDPISGHVSLFWYQQALGQGPEFLTYFQNEAQLDKSGLPSDRFFAERPEGSVSTLKIQRTQQEDSAVYLCASSPLDRSYEQYFGPGTRLTVT.

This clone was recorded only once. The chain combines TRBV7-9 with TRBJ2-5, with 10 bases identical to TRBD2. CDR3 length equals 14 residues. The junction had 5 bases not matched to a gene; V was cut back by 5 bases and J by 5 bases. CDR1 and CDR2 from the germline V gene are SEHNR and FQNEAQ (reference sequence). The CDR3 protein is CASSARTSGETQYF. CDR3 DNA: TGTGCCAGCAGCGCCCGGACTAGCGGCGAGACCCAGTACTTC.

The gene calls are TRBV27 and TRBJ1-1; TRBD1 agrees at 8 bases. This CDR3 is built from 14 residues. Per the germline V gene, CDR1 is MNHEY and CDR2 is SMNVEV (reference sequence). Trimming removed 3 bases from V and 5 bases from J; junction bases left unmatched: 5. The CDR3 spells CASSLFGQGTEAFF. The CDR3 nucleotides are TGTGCCAGCAGTTTGTTCGGACAGGGAACTGAAGCTTTCTTT.

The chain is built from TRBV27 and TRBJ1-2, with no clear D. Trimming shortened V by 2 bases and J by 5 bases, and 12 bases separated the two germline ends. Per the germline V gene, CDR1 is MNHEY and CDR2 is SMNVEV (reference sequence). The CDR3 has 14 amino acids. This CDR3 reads CASSLSRKIYGYTF. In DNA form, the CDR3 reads TGTGCCAGCAGTTTAAGTCGGAAGATTTATGGCTACACCTTC.

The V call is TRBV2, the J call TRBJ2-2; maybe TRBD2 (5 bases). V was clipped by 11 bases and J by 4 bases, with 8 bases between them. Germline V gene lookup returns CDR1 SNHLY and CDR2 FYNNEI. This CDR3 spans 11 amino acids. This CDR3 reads CAQRSTGELFF. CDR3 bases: TGTGCCCAGCGGAGCACCGGGGAGCTGTTTTTT.

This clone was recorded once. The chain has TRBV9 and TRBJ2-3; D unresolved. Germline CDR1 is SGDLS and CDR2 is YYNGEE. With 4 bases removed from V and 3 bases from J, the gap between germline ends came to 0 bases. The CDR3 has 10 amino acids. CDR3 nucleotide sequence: TGTGCCAGCAGCACAGATACGCAGTATTTT. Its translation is CASSTDTQYF.

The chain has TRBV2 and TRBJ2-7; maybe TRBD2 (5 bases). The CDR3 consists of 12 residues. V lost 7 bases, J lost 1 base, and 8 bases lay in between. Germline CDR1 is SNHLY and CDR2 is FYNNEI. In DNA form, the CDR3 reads TGTGCCAGCAATGGACTTTCCTACGAGCAGTACTTC. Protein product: CASNGLSYEQYF.

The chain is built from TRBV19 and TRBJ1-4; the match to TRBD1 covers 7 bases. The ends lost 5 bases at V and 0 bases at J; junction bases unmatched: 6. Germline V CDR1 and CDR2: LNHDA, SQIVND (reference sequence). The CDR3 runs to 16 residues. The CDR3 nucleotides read TGTGCCAGTAGTCCGACAGGGTTGGCAACTAATGAAAAACTGTTTTTT. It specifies CASSPTGLATNEKLFF.

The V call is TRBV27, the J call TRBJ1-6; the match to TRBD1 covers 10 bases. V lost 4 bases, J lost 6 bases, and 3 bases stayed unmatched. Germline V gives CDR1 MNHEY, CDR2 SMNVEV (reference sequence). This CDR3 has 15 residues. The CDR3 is CASSSRDRGNSPLHF. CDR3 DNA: TGTGCCAGCAGTTCCAGGGACAGGGGTAATTCACCCCTCCACTTT.

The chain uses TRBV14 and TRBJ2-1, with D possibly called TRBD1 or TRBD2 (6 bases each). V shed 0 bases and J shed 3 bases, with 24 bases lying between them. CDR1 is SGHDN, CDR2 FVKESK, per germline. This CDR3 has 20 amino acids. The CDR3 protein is CASSQDRVRGRPGVYNEQFF. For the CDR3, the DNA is TGTGCCAGCAGCCAAGATCGCGTGAGGGGGAGGCCAGGGGTCTACAATGAGCAGTTCTTC.

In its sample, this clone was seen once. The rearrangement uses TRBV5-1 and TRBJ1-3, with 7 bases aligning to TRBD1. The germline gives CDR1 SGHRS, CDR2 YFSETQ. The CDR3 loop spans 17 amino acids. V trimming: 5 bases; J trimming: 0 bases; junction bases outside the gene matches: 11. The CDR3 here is CASRPDRAISSGNTIYF. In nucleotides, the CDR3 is TGCGCCAGCAGACCTGACAGGGCGATTAGCTCTGGAAACACCATATATTTT.

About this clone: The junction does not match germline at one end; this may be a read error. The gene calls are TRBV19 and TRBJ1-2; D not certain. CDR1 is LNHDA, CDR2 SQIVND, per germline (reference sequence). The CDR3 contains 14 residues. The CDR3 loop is CASSLDSQNYGYTF. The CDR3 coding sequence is TGTGCCAGTAGTTTAGACTCACAGAACTATGGCTACACCTTC.

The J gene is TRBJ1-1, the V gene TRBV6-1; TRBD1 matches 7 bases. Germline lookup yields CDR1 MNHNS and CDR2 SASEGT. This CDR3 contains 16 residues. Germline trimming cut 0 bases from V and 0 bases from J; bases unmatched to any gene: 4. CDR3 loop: CASSEALGTVNTEAFF. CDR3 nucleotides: TGTGCCAGCAGTGAAGCGCTCGGGACAGTGAACACTGAAGCTTTCTTT.

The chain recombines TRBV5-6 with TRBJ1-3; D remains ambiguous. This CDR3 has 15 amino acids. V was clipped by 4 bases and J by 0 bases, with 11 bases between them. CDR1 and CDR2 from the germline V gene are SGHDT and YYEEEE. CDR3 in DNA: TGTGCCAGCAGCATACCCTCAAGCTCTGGAAACACCATATATTTT. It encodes CASSIPSSSGNTIYF.

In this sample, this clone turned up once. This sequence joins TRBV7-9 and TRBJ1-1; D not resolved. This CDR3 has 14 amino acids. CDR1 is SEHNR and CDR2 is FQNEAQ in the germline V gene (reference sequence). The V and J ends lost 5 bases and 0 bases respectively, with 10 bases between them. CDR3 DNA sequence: TGTGCCAGCAGCCGCGACGGATTGAACACTGAAGCTTTCTTT. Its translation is CASSRDGLNTEAFF.

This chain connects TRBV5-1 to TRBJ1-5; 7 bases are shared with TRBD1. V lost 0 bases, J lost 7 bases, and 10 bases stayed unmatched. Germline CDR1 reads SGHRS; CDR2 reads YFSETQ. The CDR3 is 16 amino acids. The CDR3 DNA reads TGCGCCAGCAGCTTGGATCAGACAGGGTCAGGGCAGCCCCAGCATTTT. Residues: CASSLDQTGSGQPQHF.

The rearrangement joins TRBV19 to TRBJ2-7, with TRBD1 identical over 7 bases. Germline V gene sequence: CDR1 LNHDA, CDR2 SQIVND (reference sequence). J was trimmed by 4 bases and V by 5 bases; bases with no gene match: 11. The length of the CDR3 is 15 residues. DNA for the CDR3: TGTGCCAGTAGTGTCTCCGGGACAGAGATTTACGAGCAGTACTTC. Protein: CASSVSGTEIYEQYF.